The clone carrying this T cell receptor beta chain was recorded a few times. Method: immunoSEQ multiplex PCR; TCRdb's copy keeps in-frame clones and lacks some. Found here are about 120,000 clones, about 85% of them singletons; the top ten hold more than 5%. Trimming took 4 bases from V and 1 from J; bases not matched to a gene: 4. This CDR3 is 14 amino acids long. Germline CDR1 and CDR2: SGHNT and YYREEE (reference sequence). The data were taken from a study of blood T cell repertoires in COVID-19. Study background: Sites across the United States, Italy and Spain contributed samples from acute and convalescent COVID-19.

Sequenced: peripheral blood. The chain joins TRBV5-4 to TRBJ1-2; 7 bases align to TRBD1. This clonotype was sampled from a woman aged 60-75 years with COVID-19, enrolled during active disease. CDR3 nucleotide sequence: TGTGCCAGCAGCAGGGACAGTAGTAACTATGGCTACACCTTC. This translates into CASSRDSSNYGYTF.